Below, one T cell receptor beta chain is given with its context. Its specificity is unknown. The data were obtained in a study of T cell repertoires in cytomegalovirus infection. Study outcomes and limitations: Dominating the ex vivo response were TCR beta clonotypes that were CMV-specific and HLA-C-restricted.

This CDR3 region has 18 residues. The ends were cut back, 0 bases at V and 3 bases at J, with 15 bases in the middle. Germline lookup yields CDR1 LGHNA and CDR2 YSLEER. Via MiXCR, TCRdb re-called the reads, giving one row per CDR3 protein. The sample lists 300,000 to 400,000 distinct CDR3 sequences, 15% to 20% occurring once. The source is a human donor in good health (CMV status not recorded). Some clones in this sample may be carry-over from other donors' samples. Sequenced material: PBMCs. V is TRBV4-3 and J is TRBJ2-6; D unclear. The CDR3 DNA follows: TGCGCCAGCAGCCAAGAAGCCCCGGGTCCCCTTGGGGCCAACGTCCTGACTTTC. Amino acid sequence: CASSQEAPGPLGANVLTF.